The next 27 T cell receptor beta chains were all read from a single sample in a study of naive and memory T cell subsets. The beta constant-region primer was an equimolar mix of two oligonucleotides covering TRBC1 and TRBC2. TCRdb redid the calling of the UMI-ligation and nested PCR reads with MiXCR, one entry per CDR3 protein. The sample yields around 27,000 distinct CDR3 sequences, around a tenth seen once. Source material: effector memory CD4+ T cells from blood. Subset of the sample: effector memory, CD45RA- CD27-. Receptors originate from a human donor in good health.

The chain combines TRBV6-2 or TRBV6-3 with TRBJ1-1, with a possible D match to TRBD1 (5 bases). Trimming removed 6 bases at V and 4 bases at J, with 18 bases between. The CDR3 is 15 residues long. Germline values: CDR1 MNHEY, CDR2 SVGEGT. CDR3 residues: CASRHLAGGATEAFF. The CDR3 bases are TGTGCCAGCAGACACCTCGCGGGAGGGGCCACTGAAGCTTTCTTT.

In its sample, this clonotype was seen a few times. This chain joins TRBV12-5 and TRBJ2-5, with TRBD1 as a possible D gene (7 bases). The CDR3 contains 14 residues. The germline V gene encodes CDR1 LGHNT and CDR2 FRNRAP. Trimming removed 1 base at V and 4 bases at J, with 10 bases between. In DNA form, the CDR3 reads TGTGCTAGTGGTTTGGCAGGGGGGAGAGAGACCCAGTACTTC. It translates to CASGLAGGRETQYF.

The chain carries TRBV11-3 and TRBJ2-1, with a weak D call TRBD2 (5 bases). The CDR3 is 14 residues long. V was shortened by 2 bases and J by 6 bases, with 11 bases between the two germline ends. CDR1 SGHNT and CDR2 YENEEA come from the germline V gene. The CDR3 spells CASSLPSRPNEQFF. DNA of the CDR3: TGTGCCAGCAGCTTACCTAGCCGTCCCAATGAGCAGTTCTTC.

This clonotype was seen only a few times. The chain employs TRBV20-1 and TRBJ1-5; D perhaps matches TRBD1 (5 bases). Germline assignment: CDR1 DFQATT and CDR2 SNEGSKA (reference sequence). The germline V and J ends were trimmed by 6 bases and 7 bases, with 28 bases remaining between them. The CDR3 totals 17 residues. The CDR3 protein is CSARTAVGRQGGQPQHF. In DNA form, the CDR3 reads TGCAGTGCCCGGACTGCGGTAGGGCGGCAGGGTGGCCAGCCCCAGCATTTT.

This clonotype turned up a few times. The CDR3 here is CASSPGGRLSNTGELFF. DNA of the CDR3: TGTGCCAGCAGCCCGGGGGGCAGACTATCGAACACCGGGGAGCTGTTTTTT. V and J are TRBV5-6 and TRBJ2-2; a possible D gene is TRBD2 (7 bases). The CDR3 covers 17 residues. Trimming removed 4 bases at V and 0 bases at J, with 16 bases between. Germline V gene sequence: CDR1 SGHDT, CDR2 YYEEEE.

This clonotype was observed many times. V and J are TRBV7-9 and TRBJ1-2, with 8 nucleotides matching TRBD1. The CDR3 runs 17 residues. V lost 4 bases, J lost 6 bases, and 16 bases stayed unmatched. Germline V gene data show CDR1 as SEHNR and CDR2 as FQNEAQ (reference sequence). In DNA, the CDR3 is TGTGCCAGCAGCTCGCCGCATTATATACAGGGGGGAGATGGCTACACCTTC. This translates into CASSSPHYIQGGDGYTF.

This clonotype occurred a few times. The rearrangement links TRBV6-5 to TRBJ1-6, with no clear D. Germline CDR1 reads MNHEY; CDR2 reads SVGAGI. V was trimmed by 0 bases and J by 0 bases, leaving 15 bases between them. The CDR3 has 19 residues. The CDR3 here is CASSYSSPGRSSYNSPLHF. CDR3 nucleotide sequence: TGTGCCAGCAGTTACTCGTCTCCGGGTCGGAGCTCCTATAATTCACCCCTCCACTTT.

This rearrangement joins TRBV9 to TRBJ1-2; D is perhaps TRBD1 (5 bases). The CDR3 runs 14 residues. Deletions cut 3 bases from V and 3 bases from J, with 12 bases between. Per the germline V gene, CDR1 is SGDLS and CDR2 is YYNGEE. CDR3 in amino acids: CASSASGTDYGYTF. DNA of the CDR3: TGTGCCAGCAGCGCCTCCGGGACGGACTATGGCTACACCTTC.

This clonotype has at least ten counts. The rearrangement uses TRBV6-6 and TRBJ1-6, with D unresolved. V was pared by 6 bases and J by 6 bases, with 15 bases between. The CDR3 has 15 amino acids. CDR1 MNHNY and CDR2 SVGAGI come from the germline V gene (reference sequence). The CDR3 region has the DNA TGTGCCAGCAGAAGGCATCAGGACTCTAATTCACCCCTCCACTTT. Translated: CASRRHQDSNSPLHF.

The chain is built from TRBV5-1 and TRBJ1-1; D gene uncertain. CDR1 and CDR2 from the germline V gene are SGHRS and YFSETQ. This CDR3 spans 15 amino acids. V was pared by 0 bases and J by 0 bases, with 9 bases between. Written as DNA, the CDR3 is TGCGCCAGCAGCTTGGGCCCGCGTTTGAACACTGAAGCTTTCTTT. As protein: CASSLGPRLNTEAFF.

The V and J genes are TRBV19 and TRBJ1-2; no clear D. Deletions cut 5 bases from V and 1 base from J, with 23 bases between. This CDR3 spans 18 amino acids. CDR1 is LNHDA, CDR2 SQIVND, per germline (reference sequence). The CDR3 loop is CASSSPEAYQKLNYGYTF. The CDR3, as DNA: TGTGCCAGTAGTTCCCCCGAGGCCTATCAGAAACTTAACTATGGCTACACCTTC.

There are a few counts of this clonotype. V and J are TRBV5-4 and TRBJ1-2; 7 bases match TRBD1. CDR1 is SGHNT, CDR2 YYREEE, per germline (reference sequence). The CDR3 totals 16 residues. The trim removed 2 bases at V and 1 base at J, leaving 8 bases unmatched. CDR3 protein: CASSLPGTGDNYGYTF. The DNA of the CDR3 is TGTGCCAGCAGCTTACCCGGAACAGGGGATAACTATGGCTACACCTTC.

There are many counts of this clonotype. The gene calls are TRBV12-3 or TRBV12-4 and TRBJ2-1, with D tentatively TRBD1 (6 bases). The CDR3 extends over 13 amino acids. With 6 bases removed from V and 10 bases from J, the gap between germline ends came to 16 bases. In DNA form, the CDR3 reads TGTGCCAGCAGACCAGACAGGTTGTGGGAGCAGTTCTTC. Amino acid sequence: CASRPDRLWEQFF.

The J gene is TRBJ2-3, the V gene TRBV24-1; D not certain. Per the germline V gene, CDR1 is KGHDR and CDR2 is SFDVKD. This CDR3 has 16 amino acids. With 2 bases removed from V and 1 base from J, the gap between germline ends came to 12 bases. The CDR3 DNA follows: TGTGCCACCAGTGATTACAGCGTGGGCCGCACAGATACGCAGTATTTT. Encoded protein: CATSDYSVGRTDTQYF.

This clonotype was found many times. The gene calls are TRBV6-2 or TRBV6-3 and TRBJ1-1; D gene uncertain. Trimming removed 0 bases at V and 0 bases at J, with 8 bases between. This CDR3 spans 15 amino acids. Germline assignment: CDR1 MNHEY and CDR2 SVGEGT. This chain's CDR3 is CASSYSPPMNTEAFF. CDR3 DNA: TGTGCCAGCAGTTACTCTCCACCCATGAACACTGAAGCTTTCTTT.

About this clonotype itself: One junction end does not reproduce the germline sequence, and a read error may be involved. This chain joins TRBV7-6 and TRBJ1-5; D is ambiguous. This CDR3 has 14 amino acids. In germline, CDR1 is SGHVS, CDR2 FNYEAQ. CDR3 sequence (DNA): TGTGCCAGCAGCCGAACTGAAAGCAATCAGCCCAAGCATTTT. As protein: CASSRTESNQPKHF.

The table lists this clonotype with many counts. The chain has TRBV20-1 and TRBJ1-1, with D perhaps matching TRBD1 (5 bases). The CDR3 contains 14 residues. Trimming cost V 6 bases and J 6 bases, with 20 bases left between them. The germline gives CDR1 DFQATT, CDR2 SNEGSKA (reference sequence). The CDR3 is CSATRLRQGPEAFF. Written as DNA, the CDR3 is TGCAGTGCAACGAGATTGCGCCAGGGACCTGAAGCTTTCTTT.

J is TRBJ2-1 and V is TRBV18; D might be TRBD2 (6 bases). This CDR3 has 13 residues. Trimming left V 6 bases short and J 9 bases short, with 15 bases between. Germline V gene sequence: CDR1 KGHSH, CDR2 LQKENI. The chain's CDR3 is CASSPNYGGEQFF. In nucleotides, the CDR3 is TGTGCCAGCTCTCCGAATTACGGGGGTGAGCAGTTCTTC.

Only a few counts were recorded for this clonotype. The genes are TRBV30 and TRBJ2-7; perhaps TRBD1 as D (5 bases). The germline V gene has CDR1 GTSNPN and CDR2 SVGIG (reference sequence). Trimming left V 0 bases short and J 9 bases short, with 24 bases between. This CDR3 has 16 residues. The CDR3 is CAWSVRALTQERVQYF. For the CDR3, the DNA is TGTGCCTGGAGTGTACGGGCCCTAACACAGGAGCGAGTGCAGTACTTC.

This clonotype has at least ten counts. The V call is TRBV5-5, the J call TRBJ2-4, with D perhaps given as TRBD1 or TRBD2 (6 bases each). The ends were cut back, 0 bases at V and 4 bases at J, with 20 bases in the middle. Germline loops: CDR1 SGHKS, CDR2 YYEKEE (reference sequence). There are 18 residues in the CDR3. CDR3 sequence: CASSLVWGEQGRKNIQYF. The CDR3 nucleotides are TGTGCCAGCAGCTTGGTTTGGGGGGAGCAGGGGCGGAAAAACATTCAGTACTTC.

This clonotype was detected a few times. The rearrangement joins TRBV13 to TRBJ1-4; D unclear. Germline V lookup: CDR1 PRHDT, CDR2 FYEKMQ (reference sequence). The CDR3 loop spans 12 amino acids. V lost 5 bases and J 5 bases, leaving 6 bases between the germline ends. CDR3 loop: CASSLTNEKLFF. DNA for the CDR3: TGTGCCAGCAGCCTCACGAATGAAAAACTGTTTTTT.

This clonotype was seen more than once but under ten times. This chain uses TRBV6-2 or TRBV6-3 with TRBJ2-4; D is ambiguous. This CDR3 contains 17 residues. Germline V gene lookup returns CDR1 MNHEY and CDR2 SVGEGT. V was trimmed by 6 bases and J by 8 bases, leaving 26 bases between them. For the CDR3, the DNA is TGTGCCAGCAGGCCCCACGCCGGGCTCCCCCTGGGCTACATTCAGTACTTC. This sequence encodes CASRPHAGLPLGYIQYF.

This clonotype was counted at least ten times. This rearrangement joins TRBV6-2 or TRBV6-3 to TRBJ2-1; D may be TRBD2 (5 bases). V lost 2 bases and J lost 1, with 9 bases in between. Germline V CDR1 and CDR2: MNHEY, SVGEGT. CDR3 length: 15 amino acids. CDR3 sequence reads: CASSYVGVSYNEQFF. The CDR3 nucleotides are TGTGCCAGCAGTTACGTCGGGGTGTCCTACAATGAGCAGTTCTTC.

The chain is built from TRBV20-1 and TRBJ1-5; 7 bases fit TRBD1. The CDR3 consists of 14 residues. Germline V CDR1 and CDR2: DFQATT, SNEGSKA (reference sequence). V shed 4 bases and J 2 bases; nucleotides not matched to a gene: 5. This chain's CDR3 is CSATRGGGNQPQHF. The DNA for the CDR3 is TGCAGTGCTACCAGGGGGGGAGGCAATCAGCCCCAGCATTTT.

Only a few counts were recorded for this clonotype. This rearrangement joins TRBV7-2 to TRBJ2-2; D may be TRBD1 (6 bases). This CDR3 is built from 18 residues. V lost 0 bases and J lost 1, with 15 bases in between. Per the germline V gene, CDR1 is SGHTA and CDR2 is FQGNSA. The CDR3 nucleotides are TGTGCCAGCAGCTTAGCGGGACAAATACCCCTGAACACCGGGGAGCTGTTTTTT. The encoded protein is CASSLAGQIPLNTGELFF. The complete variable domain, with remaining parts taken from reference TRBV7-2 and TRBJ2-2, reads GAGVSQSPSNKVTEKGKDVELRCDPISGHTALYWYRQSLGQGLEFLIYFQGNSAPDKSGLPSDRFSAERTGGSVSTLTIQRTQQEDSAVYLCASSLAGQIPLNTGELFFGEGSRLTVL.

V and J are TRBV28 and TRBJ2-7; the match to TRBD1 covers 9 bases. The CDR3 contains 15 residues. J gave up 5 bases and V 7 bases, and 12 bases lay outside the gene matches. Germline CDR1 is MDHEN and CDR2 is SYDVKM. In DNA form, the CDR3 reads TGTGCCAGCAAATTATCCGGGACAGGGTTACACGAGCAGTACTTC. It yields the protein CASKLSGTGLHEQYF.

This chain connects TRBV7-6 to TRBJ2-2; D gene unclear. In germline, CDR1 is SGHVS, CDR2 FNYEAQ. The CDR3 is 12 residues long. V shed 2 bases and J shed 5 bases, with 3 bases lying between them. The CDR3 DNA follows: TGTGCCAGCAGCTTACAGACCGGGGAGCTGTTTTTT. This sequence encodes CASSLQTGELFF.